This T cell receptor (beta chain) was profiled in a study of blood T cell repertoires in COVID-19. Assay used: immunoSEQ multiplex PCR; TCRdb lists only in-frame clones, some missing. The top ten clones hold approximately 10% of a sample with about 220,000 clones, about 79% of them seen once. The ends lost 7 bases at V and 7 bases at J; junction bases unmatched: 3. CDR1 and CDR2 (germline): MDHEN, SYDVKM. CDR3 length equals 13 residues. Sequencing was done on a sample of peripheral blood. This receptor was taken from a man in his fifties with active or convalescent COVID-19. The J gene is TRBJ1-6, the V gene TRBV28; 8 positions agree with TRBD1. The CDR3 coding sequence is TGTGCCAGCACCGACAGGGGAAATTCACCCCTCCACTTT. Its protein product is CASTDRGNSPLHF.